The 12 T cell receptor beta chains below were found in one sample sequenced in a study of blood T cell repertoires in COVID-19. TCRdb keeps only in-frame clones here, not all; method: immunoSEQ multiplex PCR. The sample has roughly 380,000 clones; more than 70% are singletons. The material sequenced was PBMCs or T cells enriched from blood (not recorded which). These receptors were collected from a man in his thirties or forties who had recovered from COVID-19.

The chain has TRBV7-2 and TRBJ1-1; a weak D match, TRBD1 (6 bases). The germline V gene encodes CDR1 SGHTA and CDR2 FQGNSA. The CDR3 length is 14 residues. The V and J ends lost 5 bases and 5 bases respectively, with 15 bases between them. The CDR3 sequence: CASSEALGATEAFF. As DNA, the CDR3 is TGTGCCAGCAGCGAGGCCCTGGGGGCGACTGAAGCTTTCTTT.

The chain has TRBV9 and TRBJ2-1; 9 nucleotides line up with TRBD1. There are 16 residues in the CDR3. Unmatched junction bases numbered 10, after V lost 3 bases and J lost 6 bases. The germline V gene encodes CDR1 SGDLS and CDR2 YYNGEE. The CDR3 bases are TGTGCCAGCAGCGAAACAGGGGGCAGCTACGGCAATGAGCAGTTCTTC. Amino acids: CASSETGGSYGNEQFF.

This clone was seen a handful of times. CDR3 loop: CAWRTGLGTGELFF. Here the CDR3 DNA reads TGTGCCTGGAGGACAGGGCTTGGCACCGGGGAGCTGTTTTTT. The V and J genes are TRBV30 and TRBJ2-2, with 7 bases that match TRBD1. Trimming took 3 bases from V and 4 from J; bases not matched to a gene: 5. Germline V gene lookup returns CDR1 GTSNPN and CDR2 SVGIG (reference sequence). CDR3 length: 14 residues.

This clone has a count of ten or more. The rearrangement joins TRBV6-2 or TRBV6-3 to TRBJ1-1; D possibly corresponds to TRBD1 (5 bases). V was cut by 2 bases and J by 4 bases, with 8 bases left in between. The CDR3 totals 13 residues. Germline CDR1 reads MNHEY; CDR2 reads SVGEGT. The CDR3 is CASSYRGVTEAFF. CDR3 DNA sequence: TGTGCCAGCAGTTACCGGGGGGTCACTGAAGCTTTCTTT.

This chain connects TRBV12-3 or TRBV12-4 to TRBJ2-7; 9 positions match TRBD2. The CDR3 is 12 amino acids. The ends lost 6 bases at V and 4 bases at J; junction bases unmatched: 1. CDR3 sequence: CASSGLAYEQYF. CDR3 coding DNA: TGTGCCAGCAGCGGACTAGCGTACGAGCAGTACTTC.

This clone was found many times. The chain employs TRBV7-2 and TRBJ1-1, with D maybe TRBD1 (6 bases). Per the germline V gene, CDR1 is SGHTA and CDR2 is FQGNSA. The ends were cut back, 1 base at V and 4 bases at J, with 13 bases in the middle. There are 15 residues in the CDR3. CDR3 in DNA: TGTGCCAGCAGCTTAGGGGGGGGCCGGGGCACTGAAGCTTTCTTT. Its protein product is CASSLGGGRGTEAFF.

This clone appeared a few times. The V gene is TRBV4-1, the J gene TRBJ1-6; 7 positions match TRBD1. The CDR3 is 17 residues long. Germline CDR1 and CDR2: MGHRA and YSYEKL. V was pared by 4 bases and J by 7 bases, with 13 bases of the junction left unmatched. CDR3 nucleotides: TGCGCCAGCAGCCTGGACCGGGACAGAAGCAAAAATTCACCCCTCCACTTT. Translating gives CASSLDRDRSKNSPLHF.

V usage is TRBV9 and J usage is TRBJ1-2, with TRBD1 matching over 11 bases. The CDR3 runs 15 residues. Germline CDR1 reads SGDLS; CDR2 reads YYNGEE. V lost 4 bases to trimming and J lost 4 bases; unmatched junction nucleotides: 6. Here the CDR3 DNA reads TGTGCCAGCAGCCATGGGACAGGGGGGACCTATGGCTACACCTTC. This sequence encodes CASSHGTGGTYGYTF. Variable domain in full (rest from reference TRBV9 and TRBJ1-2): DSGVTQTPKHLITATGQRVTLRCSPRSGDLSVYWYQQSLDQGLQFLIQYYNGEERAKGNILERFSAQQFPDLHSELNLSSLELGDSALYFCASSHGTGGTYGYTFGSGTRLTVV.

In the case of this clone: The germline gene is not matched at one end of the junction; a read error may be the cause. The chain is built from TRBV7-2 and TRBJ1-4; 9 bases fit TRBD1. The CDR3 contains 16 residues. Germline lookup yields CDR1 SGHTA and CDR2 FQGNSA. The CDR3 DNA sequence: TGTGCCAGCAGCCCTCAGACAGGGGGACGGGATGAAATACTGTTTTTT. As protein: CASSPQTGGRDEILFF.

This clone was counted a single time. The V gene is TRBV19, the J gene TRBJ1-2, with 12 bases aligning to TRBD1. CDR1 is LNHDA, CDR2 SQIVND, per germline (reference sequence). V dropped 6 bases and J dropped 8; count of bases not matched to a gene: 10. CDR3 size: 15 residues. The CDR3, as DNA: TGTGCCAGTAGAGACCGGGACAGGGGGCGCCGGGGCTACACCTTC. Translated: CASRDRDRGRRGYTF.

This clone has just a few counts. The V and J genes are TRBV6-5 and TRBJ1-1; D remains unclear. V lost 0 bases, J lost 1 base, and 9 bases lay in between. The CDR3 sequence is 15 residues long. CDR1 is MNHEY and CDR2 is SVGAGI in the germline V gene. The CDR3 nucleotides read TGTGCCAGCAGTTACTCGATTCCAGGGAACACTGAAGCTTTCTTT. Translated: CASSYSIPGNTEAFF.

The rearrangement uses TRBV18 and TRBJ1-3; D call uncertain. Germline CDR1 and CDR2: KGHSH and LQKENI. With 6 bases removed from V and 0 bases from J, the gap between germline ends came to 15 bases. The length of the CDR3 is 16 residues. CDR3 residues: CASSKTTGSSGNTIYF. DNA of the CDR3: TGTGCCAGCTCGAAAACGACGGGGAGCTCTGGAAACACCATATATTTT.